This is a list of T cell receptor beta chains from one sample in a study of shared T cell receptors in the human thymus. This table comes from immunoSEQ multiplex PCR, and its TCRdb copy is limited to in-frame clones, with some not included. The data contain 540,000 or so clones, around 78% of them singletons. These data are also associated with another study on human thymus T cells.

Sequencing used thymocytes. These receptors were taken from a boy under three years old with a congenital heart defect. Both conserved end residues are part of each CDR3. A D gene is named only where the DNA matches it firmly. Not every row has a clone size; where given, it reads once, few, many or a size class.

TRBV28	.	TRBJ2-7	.	CATEGGTYEQYF	TGTGCCACCGAGGGGGGGACCTACGAGCAGTACTTC
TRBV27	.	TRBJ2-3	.	CASSPTGIDTQYF	TGTGCCAGCAGTCCTACAGGGATAGATACGCAGTATTTT
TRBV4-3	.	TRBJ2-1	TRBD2	CASSDQRERGHEQFF	TGCGCCAGCAGCGACCAGCGGGAGAGGGGCCATGAGCAGTTCTTC
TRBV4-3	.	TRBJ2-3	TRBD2	CASSQGTGGSTQYF	TGCGCCAGCAGCCAAGGAACGGGGGGGAGTACGCAGTATTTT
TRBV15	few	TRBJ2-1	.	CATSRAGLYNEQFF	TGTGCCACCAGCAGGGCAGGCCTCTACAATGAGCAGTTCTTC
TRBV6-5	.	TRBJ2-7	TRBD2	CASSSGTSGRLAEQYF	TGTGCCAGCAGTTCAGGGACTAGCGGGAGGCTTGCCGAGCAGTACTTC
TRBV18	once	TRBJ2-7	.	CASSPSRSYEQYF	TGTGCCAGCTCACCCTCAAGGAGCTACGAGCAGTACTTC
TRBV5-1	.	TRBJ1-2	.	CASSLVAGIWYGYTF	TGCGCCAGCAGCTTGGTGGCAGGAATATGGTATGGCTACACCTTC
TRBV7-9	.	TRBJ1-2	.	CASSLGSRGFMGYTF	TGTGCCAGCAGCTTAGGGTCGCGGGGATTTATGGGCTACACCTTC
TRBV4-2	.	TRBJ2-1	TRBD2	CASSQDRRREGYYNEQFF	TGTGCCAGCAGCCAAGATCGTCGGCGGGAGGGGTACTACAATGAGCAGTTCTTC
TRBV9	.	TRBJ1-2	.	CASSSDLRAPYGYTF	TGTGCCAGCAGCTCAGACCTCAGGGCCCCCTATGGCTACACCTTC
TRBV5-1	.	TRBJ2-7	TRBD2	CASRPGLASSYEQYF	TGCGCCAGCAGACCTGGACTAGCGAGTTCCTACGAGCAGTACTTC
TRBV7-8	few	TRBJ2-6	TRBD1	CASSQGTGGKSGANVLTF	TGTGCCAGCAGCCAAGGGACAGGGGGCAAATCTGGGGCCAACGTCCTGACTTTC
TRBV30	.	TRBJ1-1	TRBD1	CAWRTRQGRNTEAFF	TGTGCCTGGAGGACCCGACAGGGCCGAAACACTGAAGCTTTCTTT
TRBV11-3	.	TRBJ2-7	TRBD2	CASSLRAGGGVAGGVYEQYF	TGTGCCAGCAGCTTAAGGGCCGGGGGGGGCGTAGCGGGAGGTGTCTACGAGCAGTACTTC